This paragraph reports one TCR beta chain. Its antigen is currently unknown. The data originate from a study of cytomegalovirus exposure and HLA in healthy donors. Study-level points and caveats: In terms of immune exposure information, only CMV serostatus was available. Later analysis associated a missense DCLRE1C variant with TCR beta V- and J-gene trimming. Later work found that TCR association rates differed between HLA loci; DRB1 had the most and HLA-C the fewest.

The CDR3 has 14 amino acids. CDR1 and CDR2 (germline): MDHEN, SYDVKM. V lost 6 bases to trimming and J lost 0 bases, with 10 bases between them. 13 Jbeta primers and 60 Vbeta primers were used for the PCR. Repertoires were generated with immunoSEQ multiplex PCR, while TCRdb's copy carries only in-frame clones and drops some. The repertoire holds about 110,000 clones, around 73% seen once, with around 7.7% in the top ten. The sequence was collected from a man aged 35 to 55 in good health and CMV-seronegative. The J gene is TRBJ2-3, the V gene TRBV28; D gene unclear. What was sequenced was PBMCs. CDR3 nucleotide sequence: TGTGCCAGCAGCAACTTCCCTAGCACAGATACGCAGTATTTT. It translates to CASSNFPSTDTQYF.